This is a list of T cell receptor beta chains from one sample in a study of shared clonotypes between healthy human individuals. Profiled with immunoSEQ multiplex PCR; TCRdb holds only in-frame clones, not every one. The data contain approximately 100,000 clones, 67% of them singletons. The sequencing input was memory CD8+ T cells sorted from blood. Source of these receptors: a woman under 40 in good health. Each CDR3 is given with its conserved first and last residue. A D gene is named only where the DNA matches it firmly. Not every row has a clone size; where given, it reads once, few, many or a size class.

v_call,d_call,clone_size,j_call,cdr3_nt,cdr3_aa
TRBV6-1,NA,NA,TRBJ2-5,TGTGCCAGCAGTGAAGAGGCCAGGGGAACCGGGGAGACCCAGTACTTC,CASSEEARGTGETQYF
TRBV5-4,NA,NA,TRBJ2-6,TGTGCCAGCGGCAGCTCTGGGGCCAACGTCCTGACTTTC,CASGSSGANVLTF
TRBV2,NA,NA,TRBJ1-1,TGTGCCAGCAGTGAAGACGCACGAGGTTCGGCGAAAGCTTTCTTT,CASSEDARGSAKAFF
TRBV7-2,NA,few,TRBJ1-1,TGTGCCAGCAGCTTAGTGGCAGGGAACACTGAAGCTTTCTTT,CASSLVAGNTEAFF
TRBV7-9,NA,NA,TRBJ2-7,TGTGCCAGCAGCTTCTTAAACGAGCAGTACTTC,CASSFLNEQYF
TRBV6-4,TRBD1,many,TRBJ2-3,TGTGCCAGCAGTGACCAGACCGGGACAGGGTCAGATACGCAGTATTTT,CASSDQTGTGSDTQYF
TRBV25-1,TRBD1,NA,TRBJ1-2,TGTGCCAGCAGCAAACCCATCGACGGGACAGGGGATGGCTACACCTTC,CASSKPIDGTGDGYTF
TRBV27,NA,NA,TRBJ2-3,TGTGCCAGCAGTGAAGCGCCGCACGGGACAGATACGCAGTATTTT,CASSEAPHGTDTQYF
TRBV6-1,NA,many,TRBJ1-5,TGTGCCAGCAGTGAAGAGACCGGGGGCAATCAGCCCCAGCATTTT,CASSEETGGNQPQHF
TRBV9,TRBD2,NA,TRBJ2-7,TGTGCCAGCAGCCCGGGGGGGAACTCCTACGAGCAGTACTTC,CASSPGGNSYEQYF
TRBV6-4,NA,NA,TRBJ2-1,TGTGCCAGCAGTGACAGCGGGTCTTCCTACAATGAGCAGTTCTTC,CASSDSGSSYNEQFF
TRBV19,NA,NA,TRBJ2-1,TGTGCCAGTAGTATGTGGTTAGCGGCCACCAATGAGCAGTTCTTC,CASSMWLAATNEQFF
TRBV28,NA,NA,TRBJ1-5,TGTGCCAGCAGACGTACTCCGGGACTTAATCATCAGCCCCAGCATTTT,CASRRTPGLNHQPQHF
TRBV5-8,TRBD2,many,TRBJ2-5,TGTGCCAGCAGCTCGGGACTAGTACGGGGCCAAGAGACCCAGTACTTC,CASSSGLVRGQETQYF
TRBV4-2,TRBD2,NA,TRBJ2-3,TGTGCCAGCAGCCGGGGAGGGGGTAGCGGGAGAAGAGCAGATACGCAGTATTTT,CASSRGGGSGRRADTQYF
TRBV9,TRBD1,few,TRBJ1-2,TGTGCCAGCGCCTCAGGGGGACAGGAAGGCTACACCTTC,CASASGGQEGYTF
TRBV10-3,TRBD1,NA,TRBJ1-3,TGTGCCATCAGTACGACAGGGACTGGAAACACCATATATTTT,CAISTTGTGNTIYF
TRBV25-1,TRBD2,NA,TRBJ2-1,TGTGCCAGCAGTGACCCTACTAGCGGGAGTAACTACAATGAGCAGTTCTTC,CASSDPTSGSNYNEQFF
TRBV19,NA,NA,TRBJ2-7,TGTGCCAGTAGTATGTCCCTAGCGTCCGGATACGAGCAGTACTTC,CASSMSLASGYEQYF
TRBV5-6,TRBD2,few,TRBJ2-7,TGTGCCAGCAGCGGGGGACTAGCGGGAGCCTACGAGCAGTACTTC,CASSGGLAGAYEQYF
TRBV7-9,TRBD2,NA,TRBJ2-7,TGTGCCAGCAGCACATGGACTAGCGGGAGGGATGCCTACGAGCAGTACTTC,CASSTWTSGRDAYEQYF
TRBV6-1,TRBD2,NA,TRBJ2-1,TGTGCCAGCAGTCTAGCGGGAGTGGGTGAGCAGTTCTTC,CASSLAGVGEQFF
TRBV10-3,TRBD1,NA,TRBJ1-1,TGTGCCATCAGTGAGGGGACAGGAGACACTGAAGCTTTCTTT,CAISEGTGDTEAFF
TRBV20-1,NA,NA,TRBJ1-4,TGCAGCCCCCAAGAGGAGGAAAAACTGTTTTTT,CSPQEEEKLFF
TRBV11-2,NA,few,TRBJ2-7,TGTGCCAGCAGCTTAGCCTATATGGGCACACGGAACGAGCAGTACTTC,CASSLAYMGTRNEQYF
TRBV10-3,TRBD2,NA,TRBJ2-3,TGTGCCATCAGGAGCGGGAGGGCAGATACGCAGTATTTT,CAIRSGRADTQYF
TRBV29-1,NA,NA,TRBJ2-1,TGCAGCGTTGATGGGGGGAGCTCCTACAATGAGCAGTTCTTC,CSVDGGSSYNEQFF
TRBV25-1,NA,few,TRBJ2-3,TGTGCCAGCAGCCACACAGATACGCAGTATTTT,CASSHTDTQYF
TRBV6-5,TRBD2,NA,TRBJ2-7,TGTGCCAGCACCAGGACTAGCGGACCCTACGAGCAGTACTTC,CASTRTSGPYEQYF
TRBV19,NA,NA,TRBJ2-1,TGTGCCAGTACCATTGGTGGGGGGTCCTACAATGAGCAGTTCTTC,CASTIGGGSYNEQFF
TRBV28,TRBD1,NA,TRBJ1-4,TGTGCCAGCAGTTCCGGGACAGTATACGAAAAACTGTTTTTT,CASSSGTVYEKLFF
TRBV5-4,NA,few,TRBJ2-5,TGTGCCAGCAGCTTGGAAAATCAAGAGACCCAGTACTTC,CASSLENQETQYF
TRBV29-1,NA,NA,TRBJ2-2,TGCAGCGTTGGCGCCGGAGCCGGGGAGCTGTTTTTT,CSVGAGAGELFF
TRBV28,NA,NA,TRBJ1-4,TGTGCCAGCATCCACTCTTATTTAGGGGGTACAAATAATGAAAAACTGTTTTTT,CASIHSYLGGTNNEKLFF
TRBV29-1,NA,once,TRBJ1-3,TGCAGCGTTGAGTCTCGGGGGCCTGGAAACACCATATATTTT,CSVESRGPGNTIYF
TRBV25-1,TRBD1,NA,TRBJ2-7,TGTGCCAGCAGTGAAGGGGACAGGGGGCTAGGCGAGCAGTACTTC,CASSEGDRGLGEQYF
TRBV30,NA,NA,TRBJ2-3,TGTGCCTGGAGGACGCAGAGTGCCGCTAGCACAGATACGCAGTATTTT,CAWRTQSAASTDTQYF
TRBV6-6,TRBD2,NA,TRBJ2-1,TGTGCCAGCAGACCACTAGCGGGAGGGCGTAATGAGCAGTTCTTC,CASRPLAGGRNEQFF
TRBV6-5,NA,NA,TRBJ1-5,TGTGCCAGCAGTTTAGCGCCTATGGGAAATCAGCCCCAGCATTTT,CASSLAPMGNQPQHF
TRBV5-6,NA,NA,TRBJ2-7,TGTGCCAGCAGCTTTATCGACAGGATCACCTACGAGCAGTACTTC,CASSFIDRITYEQYF
TRBV28,NA,NA,TRBJ2-5,TGTGCCAGCAGTACAGGGCCAGAGACCCAGTACTTC,CASSTGPETQYF
TRBV6-6,NA,many,TRBJ2-1,TGTGCCAGCAGTTACACAAGGACGGACAATGAGCAGTTCTTC,CASSYTRTDNEQFF
TRBV19,TRBD2,NA,TRBJ2-1,TGTGCCAGTAGTCCCTTCCCCGGGACTACCCGCCCGTTCTTC,CASSPFPGTTRPFF
TRBV29-1,TRBD2,few,TRBJ2-7,TGCAGCGCCACACCAGGACTAGCGGGAGGTCCCTACGAGCAGTACTTC,CSATPGLAGGPYEQYF
TRBV27,NA,once,TRBJ1-2,TGTGCCAGCAGTCGCCACGAGGGGACGTCTGGCTACACCTTC,CASSRHEGTSGYTF
TRBV29-1,NA,NA,TRBJ2-7,TGCAGCGTTGAAGATGGCGCTAGCCACTCCTACGAGCAGTACTTC,CSVEDGASHSYEQYF
TRBV29-1,TRBD2,many,TRBJ2-3,TGCAGCGTCTCAGGGACTAGCGGGCGCCCTCTCACAGATACGCAGTATTTT,CSVSGTSGRPLTDTQYF
TRBV29-1,TRBD2,many,TRBJ2-1,TGCAGCGTTAAAGGACTAGCGGGAGATAGTGATGAGCAGTTCTTC,CSVKGLAGDSDEQFF
TRBV4-1,NA,NA,TRBJ2-1,TGCGCCAGCAGCCAAGACGGATTGCGGTCGGTCCACGATGAGCAGTTCTTC,CASSQDGLRSVHDEQFF
TRBV25-1,TRBD2,many,TRBJ2-3,TGTGCCAGCAGTGCGCTAGCGGGAGGGCCGGGGGGTACGCAGTATTTT,CASSALAGGPGGTQYF
TRBV10-3,NA,NA,TRBJ2-1,TGTGCCATCATGATGCCGGGAGAATCCAACAATGAGCAGTTCTTC,CAIMMPGESNNEQFF
TRBV28,NA,NA,TRBJ2-4,TGTGCCAGCAGTCCGTCTGTGCGGGCGGGCAAAAACATTCAGTACTTC,CASSPSVRAGKNIQYF